This T cell receptor beta chain was recovered during a study of CXCR3-negative and CXCR3-positive naive CD8 T cells. Study-level results: CXCR3-negative naive cells had less hydrophobic TRB CDR3s than did CXCR3-positive naive cells.

By phenotype, naive CD8+ T cells were CD45RO-CCR7+CD27+CD95-. The study made its TRB cDNA libraries by 5' RACE, adding UMI labels. One entry per CDR3 protein, without DNA, is what TCRdb gives after re-calling the 5' RACE reads. The table lists around 60,000 distinct CDR3 sequences. The germline V gene has CDR1 SGHTA and CDR2 FQGTGA. This CDR3 region has 14 residues. In regard to this clonotype: Antigen specificity is unknown.

Source material: naive CXCR3+ CD8+ T cells from blood. Noted subset: CD45RO-CCR7+CD27+CD95- naive CD8+ T cells expressing CXCR3 (TNR3+). The chain carries TRBV7-3 and TRBJ2-1; TCRdb returns TRBD1, unconfirmable since there is no DNA. This receptor was obtained from a human donor in good health. Some clones in this sample may be carry-over from other donors' samples. The CDR3 sequence is CASSPEDLYNEQFF.